These 2 T cell receptor beta chains share one sample of origin, sequenced in a study of beta chain features in type 1 diabetes. The study reverse transcribed the entire isolated RNA, so it sequenced expressed TCRB transcripts. Data came from immunoSEQ multiplex PCR; TCRdb stores just in-frame clones and leaves some out. Of 810,000 or so clones detected, 15% to 20% appear once; the ten largest clones hold 0.02% to 0.025%. The sample comprised naive CD4+ T cells from blood. The receptors here all came from a woman in her late teens or twenties in good health.

The rearrangement joins TRBV7-2 to TRBJ2-1; TRBD1 might be the D (5 bases). Trimming cost V 3 bases and J 0 bases, with 9 bases left between them. Germline loops: CDR1 SGHTA, CDR2 FQGNSA. The CDR3 length is 15 residues. CDR3 DNA: TGTGCCAGCAGCTTGCAACAGGACTCCTACAATGAGCAGTTCTTC. As protein: CASSLQQDSYNEQFF.

The chain recombines TRBV28 with TRBJ2-7, with D perhaps matching TRBD2 (6 bases). V was clipped by 7 bases and J by 3 bases, with 13 bases between them. Germline-derived CDR1 and CDR2 are MDHEN and SYDVKM. The CDR3 length is 13 residues. CDR3 protein: CASTGTPNYEQYF. The CDR3 DNA is TGTGCCAGCACTGGGACTCCTAACTACGAGCAGTACTTC.